These 13 T cell receptor beta chains were sequenced from one sample in a study of vaccination effects on CD4 cells after COVID-19. Antigen specificity for these receptors is unknown. The protocol was immunoSEQ multiplex PCR, while the TCRdb copy is restricted to in-frame clones and leaves out a portion. Here the sample spans about 69,000 clones, under 80% being singletons. After expansion with viral peptide pools in the ViraFEST assay, antigen-specific CD4+ T cells were sequenced. CD4+ T cell isolation took place after approximately ten days of culture. Each participant received a vaccine that was either BNT162b2 or mRNA-1273, given as two doses. Here the sequenced sample was CD4+ T cells from PBMCs cultured with HCoV-OC43 spike peptides, taken after COVID-19 vaccination. Subset reported: HCoV-OC43 spike overlapping peptide pool stimulation. These TCRs come from a human donor who received a COVID-19 vaccine.

The chain is built from TRBV6-2 or TRBV6-3 and TRBJ2-7; D may be TRBD2 (6 bases). Per germline, CDR1 MNHEY and CDR2 SVGEGT. The CDR3 sequence is 14 residues long. The V end was cut by 4 bases, the J end by 3 bases, with 13 bases between. The CDR3 DNA follows: TGTGCCAGCAGTTCCCGGGACTGGGACTACGAGCAGTACGTC. Its protein product is CASSSRDWDYEQYV.

This sequence joins TRBV12-5 and TRBJ2-3; D possibly uses TRBD1 or TRBD2 (5 bases each). This CDR3 has 17 amino acids. The germline V and J ends were trimmed by 1 base and 7 bases, with 21 bases remaining between them. Germline V gives CDR1 LGHNT, CDR2 FRNRAP. The CDR3 region has the DNA TGTGCTAGTGGTTTGGCCCTGTCACTAGGGGTTCGGAATACGCAGTATTTT. This gives the protein CASGLALSLGVRNTQYF.

This clone was seen a single time. V is TRBV15 and J is TRBJ2-3; D is undetermined. CDR1 is LNHNV and CDR2 is YYDKDF in the germline V gene (reference sequence). The CDR3 sequence is 16 residues long. Between the trimmed V and J ends, which lost 0 bases and 5 bases, there was a span of 15 bases. The CDR3 sequence: CATSRDGNGRRDTQYF. The CDR3 DNA is TGTGCCACCAGCAGAGATGGGAACGGACGGCGAGATACGCAGTATTTT. Filled out from reference TRBV15 and TRBJ2-3, the complete variable domain reads DAMVIQNPRYQVTQFGKPVTLSCSQTLNHNVMYWYQQKSSQAPKLLFHYYDKDFNNEADTPDNFQSRRPNTSFCFLDIRSPGLGDTAMYLCATSRDGNGRRDTQYFGPGTRLTVL.

The rearrangement joins TRBV7-2 to TRBJ1-1; possibly TRBD1 for D (5 bases). Germline CDR1 and CDR2: SGHTA and FQGNSA. The CDR3 contains 19 residues. Between the trimmed V and J ends, which lost 0 bases and 0 bases, there was a span of 20 bases. In DNA, the CDR3 is TGTGCCAGCAGCTTAGCATACAAGGGCGGGCGGGGGATGAACACTGAAGCTTTCTTT. This sequence encodes CASSLAYKGGRGMNTEAFF. Filled out from reference TRBV7-2 and TRBJ1-1, the complete variable domain reads GAGVSQSPSNKVTEKGKDVELRCDPISGHTALYWYRQSLGQGLEFLIYFQGNSAPDKSGLPSDRFSAERTGGSVSTLTIQRTQQEDSAVYLCASSLAYKGGRGMNTEAFFGQGTRLTVV.

The chain couples TRBV9 to TRBJ1-1; the match to TRBD1 covers 7 bases. This CDR3 has 14 amino acids. J gave up 0 bases and V 2 bases, and 1 base lay outside the gene matches. Germline V gives CDR1 SGDLS, CDR2 YYNGEE. CDR3 residues: CASSVTGVNTEAFF. Written as DNA, the CDR3 is TGTGCCAGCAGCGTTACAGGGGTGAACACTGAAGCTTTCTTT. The full variable domain, in which reference TRBV9 and TRBJ1-1 provide the parts outside the CDR3, is DSGVTQTPKHLITATGQRVTLRCSPRSGDLSVYWYQQSLDQGLQFLIQYYNGEERAKGNILERFSAQQFPDLHSELNLSSLELGDSALYFCASSVTGVNTEAFFGQGTRLTVV.

The chain recombines TRBV12-1 with TRBJ2-7; the table's D call, TRBD2, was not checked against the DNA. TRBV12-1 corresponds to a pseudogene. This CDR3 has 13 amino acids. The CDR3 DNA reads as TGTGCCAGCAGCTCGAGGTGGCCGTACGAGCAGTACGTC. Protein: CASSSRWPYEQYV.

This clone was observed a few times. The V gene is TRBV29-1, the J gene TRBJ1-4; D gene unclear. This CDR3 has 13 residues. Germline loops: CDR1 SQVTM, CDR2 ANQGSEA. The ends were cut back, 1 base at V and 12 bases at J, with 15 bases in the middle. The CDR3 DNA reads as TGCAGCGTTGAAGGTGGTTCCCTAAGGGAACTGTTTTTT. Amino acids: CSVEGGSLRELFF.

The V and J genes are TRBV6-5 and TRBJ2-3; no clear D gene. CDR1 MNHEY and CDR2 SVGAGI come from the germline V gene. This CDR3 has 11 amino acids. V shed 2 bases and J shed 7 bases, with 4 bases lying between them. In DNA, the CDR3 is TGTGCCAGCAGTTACCCTAATACGCAGTATTTT. Translated: CASSYPNTQYF.

The genes are TRBV5-8 and TRBJ2-7; 7 bases are a match to TRBD2. Germline V lookup: CDR1 SGHTS, CDR2 YDEGEE. Germline trimming cut 7 bases from V and 5 bases from J; bases unmatched to any gene: 15. CDR3 length: 15 residues. CDR3 sequence reads: CASGQLWEGRHEQYV. The CDR3 coding sequence is TGTGCCAGCGGCCAATTATGGGAGGGGAGGCACGAGCAGTACGTC.

The chain recombines TRBV30 with TRBJ1-2; maybe TRBD1 (5 bases). Trimming removed 3 bases at V and 4 bases at J, with 18 bases between. Germline lookup yields CDR1 GTSNPN and CDR2 SVGIG (reference sequence). The CDR3 is 15 residues long. The CDR3 DNA sequence: TGTGCCTGGAGAGACGGTATAAGACAGATCTATGGCTACACCTTC. Amino acid sequence: CAWRDGIRQIYGYTF.

V gene TRBV28 combines with J gene TRBJ1-2, with no clear D. The germline gives CDR1 MDHEN, CDR2 SYDVKM. Trimming pared 3 bases from V and 2 bases from J, leaving 7 bases between. This CDR3 is built from 13 residues. The CDR3 is CASSFPSNYGYTF. The CDR3, as DNA: TGTGCCAGCAGTTTTCCCAGCAACTATGGCTACACCTTC.

This chain connects TRBV6-5 to TRBJ1-6; D uncertain. V dropped 6 bases and J dropped 0 bases, with 6 bases sitting between them. This CDR3 is built from 14 residues. Germline CDR1 reads MNHEY; CDR2 reads SVGAGI. CDR3 sequence (DNA): TGTGCCAGCAGACTGAGCTCCTATAATTCACCCCTCCACTTT. Amino acid sequence: CASRLSSYNSPLHF.

The CDR3 here is CASSWTGGVGEKLFF. The CDR3 coding sequence is TGCGCCAGCAGCTGGACAGGGGGAGTAGGGGAAAAACTGTTTTTT. The chain joins TRBV5-1 to TRBJ1-4, with 10 nucleotides matching TRBD1. This CDR3 has 15 amino acids. Germline V gives CDR1 SGHRS, CDR2 YFSETQ. The trim removed 3 bases at V and 8 bases at J, leaving 7 bases unmatched.